These 17 T cell receptor beta chains were all obtained from the same sample, sequenced in a study of CD8 T cells in Susac syndrome. When the RNA was reverse transcribed, random hexamers were used with an input of 0.5 to 1 ug. TCRdb called the immunoSEQ multiplex PCR reads again in MiXCR, with one record for every CDR3 protein. The sample has 110,000 or so distinct CDR3 sequences, around 92% seen once. The sample consisted of CD8+ T cells from PBMCs. The receptors derive from a human donor in good health.

The gene calls are TRBV18 and TRBJ2-6, with a weak D call TRBD1 (5 bases). The CDR3 has 14 residues. Per the germline V gene, CDR1 is KGHSH and CDR2 is LQKENI. V lost 8 bases and J 0 bases, leaving 8 bases between the germline ends. In nucleotides, the CDR3 is TGTGCCAGCGCAGGGATCTCTGGGGCCAACGTCCTGACTTTC. Translation: CASAGISGANVLTF.

This clonotype was recorded once. The chain employs TRBV20-1 and TRBJ2-1, with D perhaps given as TRBD1 or TRBD2 (5 bases each). The V end was cut by 4 bases, the J end by 0 bases, with 10 bases between. The germline CDR1 and CDR2 sequences are DFQATT and SNEGSKA (reference sequence). The CDR3 covers 14 residues. CDR3 sequence reads: CSATAGSSYNEQFF. CDR3 nucleotides: TGCAGTGCTACGGCAGGGAGCTCCTACAATGAGCAGTTCTTC.

This chain connects TRBV20-1 to TRBJ2-4; D perhaps matches TRBD2 (6 bases). CDR1 DFQATT and CDR2 SNEGSKA come from the germline V gene (reference sequence). This CDR3 contains 14 residues. Trimming pared 6 bases from V and 2 bases from J, leaving 14 bases between. As DNA, the CDR3 is TGCAGTGCCGATGGAGGGGTTACCAAAAACATTCAGTACTTC. It is translated as CSADGGVTKNIQYF.

This sequence joins TRBV7-9 and TRBJ2-1; 8 bases are shared with TRBD2. V lost 3 bases and J lost 6; bases outside the gene matches: 10. The CDR3 is 16 amino acids. Germline CDR1 reads SEHNR; CDR2 reads FQNEAQ (reference sequence). CDR3 DNA: TGTGCCAGCAGCTTCTCTTCCGGGCGGGGGGTCAATGAGCAGTTCTTC. It yields the protein CASSFSSGRGVNEQFF.

This clonotype was detected once. V and J are TRBV3-1 and TRBJ2-7; D is unresolved. The V and J ends lost 3 bases and 3 bases respectively, with 6 bases between them. Germline CDR1 reads LGHDT; CDR2 reads YNNKEL (reference sequence). This CDR3 contains 12 residues. CDR3 in amino acids: CASSQRNYEQYF. The CDR3, as DNA: TGTGCCAGCAGCCAGAGAAACTACGAGCAGTACTTC.

The chain joins TRBV4-1 to TRBJ2-7; D might be TRBD1 (6 bases). The length of the CDR3 is 13 residues. Germline loops: CDR1 MGHRA, CDR2 YSYEKL. The V end lost 3 bases, the J end lost 1 base, and 7 bases lay between the germline ends. DNA for the CDR3: TGCGCCAGCAGCCATGGACAGTCCTACGAGCAGTACTTC. Translating gives CASSHGQSYEQYF.

The genes are TRBV29-1 and TRBJ1-1, with TRBD1 matching 7 bases. Germline values: CDR1 SQVTM, CDR2 ANQGSEA. The CDR3 spans 10 residues. Trimming removed 3 bases from V and 11 bases from J; junction bases left unmatched: 3. The CDR3 DNA follows: TGCAGCGTTGATAACAGGGGTGCTTTCTTT. Translated: CSVDNRGAFF.

The V and J genes are TRBV5-1 and TRBJ1-2; tentative D call: TRBD1 (5 bases). Trimming stripped 1 base from V and 4 bases from J, with 8 bases between. Germline lookup yields CDR1 SGHRS and CDR2 YFSETQ. The CDR3 length is 13 residues. This CDR3 is CASSLSQGYGYTF. The CDR3 DNA reads TGCGCCAGCAGCTTGTCCCAGGGCTATGGCTACACCTTC.

The rearrangement joins TRBV7-2 to TRBJ2-7, with unresolved D. The CDR3 extends over 14 amino acids. Germline V CDR1 and CDR2: SGHTA, FQGNSA. The V end lost 3 bases, the J end lost 5 bases, and 14 bases lay between the germline ends. CDR3 sequence: CASSLFPVADEQYF. CDR3 in DNA: TGTGCCAGCAGCTTGTTCCCCGTGGCTGACGAGCAGTACTTC.

This chain connects TRBV24-1 to TRBJ1-2; D is undetermined. Trimming pared 7 bases from V and 1 base from J, leaving 6 bases between. Germline-derived CDR1 and CDR2 are KGHDR and SFDVKD. The CDR3 loop spans 12 amino acids. The CDR3 reads CATSLINYGYTF. CDR3 sequence (DNA): TGTGCCACCAGCTTGATTAACTATGGCTACACCTTC.

V is TRBV29-1 and J is TRBJ1-1; TRBD1 aligns across 7 bases. Losses at the gene ends were 6 bases for V and 0 bases for J; bases not matched to a gene: 10. The germline V gene encodes CDR1 SQVTM and CDR2 ANQGSEA. This CDR3 region has 15 residues. CDR3 DNA: TGCAGCGTCCACATCTCCGGGACAGTGAACACTGAAGCTTTCTTT. It is translated as CSVHISGTVNTEAFF.

The chain is built from TRBV28 and TRBJ2-1; TRBD2 is a possible D gene (6 bases). Germline V lookup: CDR1 MDHEN, CDR2 SYDVKM. There are 16 residues in the CDR3. V lost 7 bases, J lost 0 bases, and 16 bases lay in between. The CDR3 spells CASTPPGLLSYNEQFF. CDR3 sequence (DNA): TGTGCCAGCACTCCTCCGGGACTGCTCTCCTACAATGAGCAGTTCTTC.

The gene calls are TRBV28 and TRBJ1-1; D remains unclear. CDR3 size: 12 residues. The V gene lost 6 bases and the J gene lost 4 bases, with 9 bases spanning the gap. CDR1 is MDHEN, CDR2 SYDVKM, per germline. The DNA for the CDR3 is TGTGCCAGCAGGACCCGGAGCACTGAAGCTTTCTTT. Protein sequence: CASRTRSTEAFF.

The chain links TRBV7-2 to TRBJ2-5, with 7 bases aligning to TRBD2. V shed 7 bases, J shed 5 bases, and the junction held 13 bases outside the gene matches. Germline V CDR1 and CDR2: SGHTA, FQGNSA. This CDR3 has 15 residues. Here the CDR3 reads CASTLGGGREETQYF. The CDR3 nucleotides read TGTGCCAGCACCCTCGGAGGAGGGCGGGAGGAGACCCAGTACTTC.

This chain joins TRBV30 and TRBJ1-6; no reliable D call. The CDR3 extends over 14 amino acids. Trimming removed 4 bases at V and 8 bases at J, with 15 bases between. The germline V gene has CDR1 GTSNPN and CDR2 SVGIG (reference sequence). The CDR3 is CAWTTGSIDSPLHF. The CDR3 DNA reads TGTGCCTGGACTACCGGGAGTATTGATTCACCCCTCCACTTT.

A single count supports this clonotype. This CDR3 is CSAEGGEATEAFF. The CDR3 DNA reads TGCAGCGCCGAGGGGGGGGAAGCCACTGAAGCTTTCTTT. This chain links TRBV29-1 with TRBJ1-1, with D possibly matching TRBD1 (6 bases). V was pared by 7 bases and J by 4 bases, with 16 bases between. Looked up from germline, CDR1 is SQVTM and CDR2 is ANQGSEA. This CDR3 comprises 13 residues.

The chain recombines TRBV19 with TRBJ2-7, with D uncertain. The V gene lost 2 bases and the J gene lost 0 bases, with 5 bases spanning the gap. The CDR3 runs to 13 residues. Germline lookup yields CDR1 LNHDA and CDR2 SQIVND (reference sequence). The CDR3 protein is CASSITTSYEQYF. CDR3 DNA sequence: TGTGCCAGTAGTATAACCACCTCCTACGAGCAGTACTTC.